Described below is a single T cell receptor beta chain sequence and its context. Its antigen is undetermined. The data stem from a study of graft-versus-host responses after intestinal transplantation. Study information: All of the recipients had induction that used anti-thymocyte globulin, then tacrolimus and steroids for about 3 years.

The CDR3 spans 15 residues. Trimming cost V 2 bases and J 3 bases, with 12 bases left between them. Germline V lookup: CDR1 ENHRY, CDR2 SYGVKD. The method was immunoSEQ multiplex PCR; TCRdb's version includes in-frame clones alone and lacks a portion of them. The profile shows over 100,000 clones, approximately 92% of them singletons. Study-wide results and limits: Ileal or blood samples showed some GvH clones first, and such clones were also found in recipient marrow. Within the allografts of patients who had graft-donor T cell macrochimerism, graft-versus-host to host-versus-graft clonal ratios were high. Association was observed between peak circulating GvH clone levels and early post-transplant HvG declines.

The TCR was taken from a human donor who was the organ donor for an intestinal transplant. The material sequenced was unstimulated CD4+ T cells sorted from spleen or lymph node cells, taken before transplant. V and J are TRBV10-3 and TRBJ2-3; D possibly matches TRBD1 or TRBD2 (5 bases each). The CDR3 sequence: CAISEAGGETDTQYF. Here the CDR3 DNA reads TGTGCCATCAGTGAGGCTGGGGGAGAGACAGATACGCAGTATTTT.